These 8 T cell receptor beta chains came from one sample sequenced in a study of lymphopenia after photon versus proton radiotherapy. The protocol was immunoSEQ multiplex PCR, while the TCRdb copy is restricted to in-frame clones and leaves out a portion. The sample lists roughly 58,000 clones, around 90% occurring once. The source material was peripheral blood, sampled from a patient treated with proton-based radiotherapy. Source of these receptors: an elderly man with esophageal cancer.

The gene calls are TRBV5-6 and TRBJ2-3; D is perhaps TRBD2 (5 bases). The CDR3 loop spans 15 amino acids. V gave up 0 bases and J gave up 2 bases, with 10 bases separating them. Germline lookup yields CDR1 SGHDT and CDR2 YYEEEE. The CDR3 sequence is CASSLVLTTTDTQYF. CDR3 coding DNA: TGTGCCAGCAGCTTGGTGCTGACTACCACAGATACGCAGTATTTT.

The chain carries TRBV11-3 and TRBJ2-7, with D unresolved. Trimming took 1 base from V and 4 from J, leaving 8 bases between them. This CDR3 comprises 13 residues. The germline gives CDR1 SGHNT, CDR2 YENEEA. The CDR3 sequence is CASSLAPGYEQYF. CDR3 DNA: TGTGCCAGCAGCTTAGCTCCGGGTTACGAGCAGTACTTC.

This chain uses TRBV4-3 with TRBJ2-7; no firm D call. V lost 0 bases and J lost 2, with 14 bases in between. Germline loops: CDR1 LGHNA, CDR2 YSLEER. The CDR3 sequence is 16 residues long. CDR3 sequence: CASSQDYFPPTYEQYF. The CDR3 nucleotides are TGCGCCAGCAGCCAAGATTACTTCCCACCGACCTACGAGCAGTACTTC.

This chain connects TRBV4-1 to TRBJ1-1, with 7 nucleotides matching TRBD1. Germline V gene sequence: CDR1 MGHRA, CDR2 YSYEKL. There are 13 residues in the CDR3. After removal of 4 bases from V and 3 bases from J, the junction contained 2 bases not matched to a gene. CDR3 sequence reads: CASSPQGDTEAFF. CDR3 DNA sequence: TGCGCCAGCAGCCCTCAGGGGGACACTGAAGCTTTCTTT.

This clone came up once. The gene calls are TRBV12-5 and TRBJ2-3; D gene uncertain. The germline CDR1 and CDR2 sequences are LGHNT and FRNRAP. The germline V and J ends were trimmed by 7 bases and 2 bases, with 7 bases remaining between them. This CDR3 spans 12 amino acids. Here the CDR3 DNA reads TGTGCTAGTGCCTCCCTCACAGATACGCAGTATTTT. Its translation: CASASLTDTQYF.

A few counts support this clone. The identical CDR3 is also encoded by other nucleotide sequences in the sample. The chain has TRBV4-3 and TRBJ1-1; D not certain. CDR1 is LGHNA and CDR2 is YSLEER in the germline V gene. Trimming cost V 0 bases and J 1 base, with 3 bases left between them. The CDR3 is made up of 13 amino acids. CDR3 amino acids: CASSQDRNTEAFF. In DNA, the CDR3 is TGCGCCAGCAGCCAAGACAGGAACACTGAAGCTTTCTTT.

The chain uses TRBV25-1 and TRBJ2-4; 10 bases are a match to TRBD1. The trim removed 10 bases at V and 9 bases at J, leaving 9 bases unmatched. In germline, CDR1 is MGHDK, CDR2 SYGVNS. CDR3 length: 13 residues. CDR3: CAIQTGGLGIQYF. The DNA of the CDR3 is TGTGCCATCCAGACAGGGGGCCTGGGCATTCAGTACTTC.

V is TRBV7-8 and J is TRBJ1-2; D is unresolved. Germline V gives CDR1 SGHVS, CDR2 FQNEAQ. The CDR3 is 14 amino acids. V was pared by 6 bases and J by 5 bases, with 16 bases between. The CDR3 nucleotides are TGTGCCAGCAGGGCCAGCAGGCGCCAATATGGCTACACCTTC. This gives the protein CASRASRRQYGYTF.